This entry concerns a single T cell receptor (beta chain). These data are taken from a study of blood T cell repertoires in COVID-19. As for the study in general: T cells, B-cell-depleted T cells, or PBMCs provided the cDNA or gDNA that served as material.

V dropped 9 bases and J dropped 3; count of bases not matched to a gene: 11. Germline values: CDR1 LNHNV, CDR2 YYDKDF (reference sequence). The CDR3 extends over 16 amino acids. This table comes from immunoSEQ multiplex PCR, and its TCRdb copy is limited to in-frame clones, with some not included. The sample records over 200,000 clones, under 85% being singletons. The sequence came from a young woman with COVID-19, enrolled during active disease. The rearrangement links TRBV15 to TRBJ2-2; TRBD1 matches 9 bases. What was sequenced was peripheral blood. Written as DNA, the CDR3 is TGTGCCACTAACCCCCTCACAGGGGGCGACACCGGGGAGCTGTTTTTT. The encoded protein is CATNPLTGGDTGELFF.